This T cell receptor (beta chain) derives from a study of blood T cell repertoires in COVID-19. Individuals drawn from about two dozen US areas were about 18 to 95 years old. Participants were placed into cohorts based on the clinical history they reported. Symptom resolution, clearance, or two negative PCRs marked the recovered donors of Cohort 3. Using immunoSEQ multiplex PCR, the repertoire was profiled, and TCRdb retains in-frame clones only, with some absent. The repertoire holds a few hundred thousand clones, with around 90% as singletons. The trim removed 2 bases at V and 6 bases at J, leaving 3 bases unmatched. In germline, CDR1 is LNHNV, CDR2 YYDKDF (reference sequence). The CDR3 loop spans 13 amino acids.

The sample consisted of PBMCs or T cells enriched from blood (not recorded which). The chain employs TRBV15 and TRBJ1-2, with 7 bases matching TRBD1. This TCR came from a woman aged 25 to 39 who had recovered from COVID-19. CDR3 in DNA: TGTGCCACCAGCAGACCCACAGGGGATGGCTACACCTTC. Residues: CATSRPTGDGYTF.